The rows below give T cell receptor beta chains drawn from one sample of a study of identical twins. TCRdb reprocessed the 5' RACE reads with MiXCR, giving one entry per CDR3 protein. The table lists 150,000 or so distinct CDR3 sequences, 3.5% of them singletons. The specimen sequenced was memory T cells sorted from blood. The receptors derive from a man younger than 35 in good health. Both conserved end residues are part of each CDR3. The order of the fields is clone size, J gene, D gene, V gene, CDR3 DNA, CDR3 protein. The D gene is left open where the match is weak. Clone size is shown for a subset of rows, as once, few, many or a class of expanded clone.

many TRBJ2-5 TRBD1 TRBV4-2 TGTGCCAGCAGCCAGGGGAACAGGGGGCCGGCGGAGACCCAGTACTTC CASSQGNRGPAETQYF
- TRBJ2-1 - TRBV21-1 TGTGCCAGCAGCGGACGGGAGTACCCCTACAATGAGCAGTTCTTC CASSGREYPYNEQFF
- TRBJ1-5 - TRBV2 TGTGCCGGATCTACGGGGTACGATCAGCCCCAGCATTTT CAGSTGYDQPQHF
many TRBJ2-4 - TRBV15 TGTGCCTCGGGTGGGGTAGCCAAAAACATTCAGTACTTC CASGGVAKNIQYF
- TRBJ2-5 TRBD2 TRBV2 TGTGCCAGCAGTGAGGGACTAGCGGGAGGAGAGACCCAGTACTTC CASSEGLAGGETQYF
many TRBJ2-1 TRBD2 TRBV6-2/TRBV6-3 TGTGCCAGCAGTTACTCCACAACTAGCGTCCCGGGCTACAATGAGCAGTTCTTC CASSYSTTSVPGYNEQFF
few TRBJ2-3 TRBD2 TRBV20-1 TGCAGTGCTAGCCCCGGGAGGGGCAGGGATACGCAGTATTTT CSASPGRGRDTQYF
- TRBJ1-2 - TRBV6-1 TGTGCCAGCACTCCGGGGGATTCCTATGGCTACACCTTC CASTPGDSYGYTF
many TRBJ2-5 - TRBV5-1 TGCGCCAGCAGCCCAGACGCTAGCCAAGAGACCCAGTACTTC CASSPDASQETQYF
many TRBJ2-6 - TRBV12-3/TRBV12-4 TGTGCCAGCAGTTTACCGGGACCCTCTGGGGCCAACGTCCTGACTTTC CASSLPGPSGANVLTF
many TRBJ2-7 TRBD1 TRBV10-3 TGTGCCATCAGTGGGACAGGGGGTGGCCACGAGCAGTACTTC CAISGTGGGHEQYF
- TRBJ1-1 - TRBV7-2 TGTGCCAGCAGCCCCTCGTGGGGGAGCACTGAAGCTTTCTTT CASSPSWGSTEAFF
few TRBJ2-1 - TRBV19 TGTGCCAGTAGTATGAGCAGGGGAGGCAATGAGCAGTTCTTC CASSMSRGGNEQFF
many TRBJ2-3 TRBD2 TRBV20-1 TGCAGCTTAGCGGGAGGGCCCGGCACAGATACGCAGTATTTT CSLAGGPGTDTQYF
- TRBJ2-1 - TRBV7-6 TGTGCCAGCAGCTTAGGTGTCGGGAGCGGTGAGCAGTTCTTC CASSLGVGSGEQFF
many TRBJ1-6 TRBD1 TRBV10-3 TGTGCCATCAGTGAAGGGACAGGGGGTTCACCCCTCCACTTT CAISEGTGGSPLHF
many TRBJ2-2 - TRBV24-1 TGTGCCACCAGGGGCTCGCCCACCGGGGAGCTGTTTTTT CATRGSPTGELFF
- TRBJ2-1 - TRBV4-1 TGCGCCAGCAGCCACGATGGAGGTAGCTTCTACAATGAGCAGTTCTTC CASSHDGGSFYNEQFF
few TRBJ1-5 TRBD1 TRBV29-1 TGCAGCGTAACACAGGGGGTCGATCAGCCCCAGCATTTT CSVTQGVDQPQHF
many TRBJ2-3 TRBD1 TRBV7-2 TGTGCCAGCAGCCTCAGGATTGGGACAGGGGGCACAGATACGCAGTATTTT CASSLRIGTGGTDTQYF
many TRBJ2-1 TRBD2 TRBV12-3/TRBV12-4 TGTGCCAGCAGTTTAGGGACTAGAGTTTCTGAGCAGTTCTTC CASSLGTRVSEQFF
many TRBJ2-5 - TRBV9 TGTGCCAGCAGCGTAGGGCCAACCCAAGAGACCCAGTACTTC CASSVGPTQETQYF
many TRBJ1-1 - TRBV21-1 TGTGCCAACCTCGGGGGGACTGAAGCTTTCTTT CANLGGTEAFF
many TRBJ2-3 TRBD1 TRBV6-5 TGTGCCAGCAGTTACTTACAGGGGACAGATACGCAGTATTTT CASSYLQGTDTQYF
many TRBJ2-3 - TRBV5-1 TGCGCCAGCAGCCAGGATCTAGATACGCAGTATTTT CASSQDLDTQYF
many TRBJ2-1 - TRBV9 TGTGCCAGCAGCGTAGATCGAGTTGGTGAGCAGTTCTTC CASSVDRVGEQFF
many TRBJ1-2 - TRBV9 TGTGCCAGCAGCGTAGTAGGGCATGGCTACACCTTC CASSVVGHGYTF
many TRBJ2-3 TRBD1 TRBV6-2/TRBV6-3 TGTGCCATCGCATCCGGGACAGGGGTCAGGGATACGCAGTATTTT CAIASGTGVRDTQYF
many TRBJ2-1 TRBD2 TRBV28 TGTGCCAGCTTTCCCCTAGCGGGAGTTCACAATGAGCAGTTCTTC CASFPLAGVHNEQFF
many TRBJ1-1 - TRBV7-2 TGTGCCAGCAGCTCCCCCGGGGGGACAAGTGAAGCTTTCTTT CASSSPGGTSEAFF
few TRBJ2-1 - TRBV12-1 TGTGCCAGCAGCCCAAGGATTAGGACTGGATACAATGAGCAGTTCTTC CASSPRIRTGYNEQFF
many TRBJ2-1 TRBD2 TRBV12-3/TRBV12-4 TGTGCCAGCAGTTTATCGGTTTTGCGCGGGAGCTCCTACAATGAGCAGTTCTTC CASSLSVLRGSSYNEQFF
many TRBJ2-2 TRBD1 TRBV20-1 TGCAGTGCTAGAGATCGTACAGGGGGCGCAAGGGAGCTGTTTTTT CSARDRTGGARELFF
many TRBJ2-1 - TRBV7-9 TGTGCCAGCAGCTTAGGCCTCCCTCAGGGAGAGCAGTTCTTC CASSLGLPQGEQFF
many TRBJ2-1 - TRBV20-1 TGCAGTGCGCAGGGAGGAGAGGGATACTACAATGAGCAGTTCTTC CSAQGGEGYYNEQFF
many TRBJ2-7 - TRBV6-5 - CASSSSQGGRREQYF
many TRBJ2-5 - TRBV3-1 TGTGCCAGCAGCAAAGAGACCCTCGCAGAGACCCAGTACTTC CASSKETLAETQYF
- TRBJ2-7 TRBD2 TRBV28 TGTGCCAGCAGCCCCCGAATAGGACTAGCGGGAACCTACGAGCAGTACTTC CASSPRIGLAGTYEQYF
many TRBJ2-1 - TRBV5-1 TGCGCCAGCAGCCAGGAGGGGATTGAGCAGTTCTTC CASSQEGIEQFF
many TRBJ2-1 TRBD2 TRBV10-2 TGCGCCAGCAGTGATGCGGGAGAGTACAATGAGCAGTTCTTC CASSDAGEYNEQFF
- TRBJ2-1 - TRBV7-3 TGTGCCAGCAGCTTAACGGGCACCAGCTCCTACAATGAGCAGTTCTTC CASSLTGTSSYNEQFF
many TRBJ2-3 TRBD2 TRBV7-6 TGTGCCAGCAGCTTAAGCGGGAGTTCAGATACGCAGTATTTT CASSLSGSSDTQYF
many TRBJ1-5 - TRBV6-5 TGTGCCAGCAGTTCCCACGTCAGGGATAAGCCCCAGCATTTT CASSSHVRDKPQHF
many TRBJ1-1 - TRBV29-1 TGCAGCGTTGGGGCAGGGATCGGAATAGGGACTGAAGCTTTCTTT CSVGAGIGIGTEAFF
many TRBJ2-1 - TRBV20-1 TGCAGTGCTACACGACTGAGCTCCTACAATGAGCAGTTCTTC CSATRLSSYNEQFF
many TRBJ2-2 - TRBV5-1 TGCGCCAGCAACTATCAGGGCGCCGGGGAGCTGTTTTTT CASNYQGAGELFF
many TRBJ2-3 TRBD2 TRBV5-1 TGCGCCAGCAGCCCTCCTAGCGGGAGGGGCACAGATACGCAGTATTTT CASSPPSGRGTDTQYF
many TRBJ2-1 TRBD2 TRBV12-3/TRBV12-4 TGCGCCAGCAGCTCGGGACTAGCGGGAGGCAATGAGCAGTTCTTC CASSSGLAGGNEQFF
many TRBJ2-3 TRBD1 TRBV12-3/TRBV12-4 TGTGCCAGCGACTCAGGGGGTAACACAGATACGCAGTATTTT CASDSGGNTDTQYF
many TRBJ2-3 - TRBV10-3 TGTGCCATCAGGGGGGGACAGCTCACAGATACGCAGTATTTT CAIRGGQLTDTQYF
many TRBJ2-1 TRBD2 TRBV7-2 TGTGCCAGCAGCGTTAGCGGGAGGGCCCTCGGGTTCGGCAATGAGCAGTTCTTC CASSVSGRALGFGNEQFF